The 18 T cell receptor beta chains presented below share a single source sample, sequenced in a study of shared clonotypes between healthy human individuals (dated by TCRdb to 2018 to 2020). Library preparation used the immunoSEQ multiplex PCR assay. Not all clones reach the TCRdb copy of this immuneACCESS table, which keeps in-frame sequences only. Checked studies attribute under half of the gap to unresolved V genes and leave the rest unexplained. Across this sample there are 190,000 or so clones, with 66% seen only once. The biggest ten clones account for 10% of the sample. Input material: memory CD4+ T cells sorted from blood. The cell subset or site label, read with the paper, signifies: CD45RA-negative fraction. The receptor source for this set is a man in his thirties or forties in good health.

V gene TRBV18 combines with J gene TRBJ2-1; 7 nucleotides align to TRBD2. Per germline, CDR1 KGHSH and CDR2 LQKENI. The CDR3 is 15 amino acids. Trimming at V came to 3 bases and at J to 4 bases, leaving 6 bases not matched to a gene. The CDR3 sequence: CASSPSLAPYNEQFF. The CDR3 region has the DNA TGTGCCAGCTCACCGTCACTAGCGCCTTACAATGAGCAGTTCTTC.

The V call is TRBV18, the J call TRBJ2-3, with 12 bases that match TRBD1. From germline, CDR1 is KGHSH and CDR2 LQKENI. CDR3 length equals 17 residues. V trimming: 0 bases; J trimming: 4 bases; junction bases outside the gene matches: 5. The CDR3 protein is CASSPPLGTGGADTQYF. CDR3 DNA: TGTGCCAGCTCACCACCCCTCGGGACAGGGGGCGCAGATACGCAGTATTTT.

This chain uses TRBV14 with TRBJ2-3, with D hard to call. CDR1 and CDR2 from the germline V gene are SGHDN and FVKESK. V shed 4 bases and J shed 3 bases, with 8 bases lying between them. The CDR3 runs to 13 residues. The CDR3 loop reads CASSLRATDTQYF. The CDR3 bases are TGTGCCAGCAGCCTAAGGGCTACAGATACGCAGTATTTT.

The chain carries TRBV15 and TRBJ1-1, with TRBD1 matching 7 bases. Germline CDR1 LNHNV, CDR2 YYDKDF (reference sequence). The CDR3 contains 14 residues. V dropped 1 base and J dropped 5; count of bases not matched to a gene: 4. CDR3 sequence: CATSRGQGGTEAFF. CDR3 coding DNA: TGTGCCACCAGCAGAGGACAGGGTGGGACTGAAGCTTTCTTT.

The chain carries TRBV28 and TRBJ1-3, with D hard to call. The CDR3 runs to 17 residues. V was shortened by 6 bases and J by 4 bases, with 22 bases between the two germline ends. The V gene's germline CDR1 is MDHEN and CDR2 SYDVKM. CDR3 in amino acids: CASRITQSGLRGNTIYF. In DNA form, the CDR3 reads TGTGCCAGCAGAATTACACAATCAGGACTAAGGGGAAACACCATATATTTT.

CDR3 loop: CSVQSSGDTQYF. The CDR3 DNA follows: TGCAGCGTTCAATCTAGCGGAGATACGCAGTATTTT. This rearrangement joins TRBV29-1 to TRBJ2-3; 7 bases align to TRBD2. The V and J ends lost 5 bases and 5 bases, in that order; junction bases with no gene match: 4. Per the germline V gene, CDR1 is SQVTM and CDR2 is ANQGSEA. This CDR3 is 12 amino acids long.

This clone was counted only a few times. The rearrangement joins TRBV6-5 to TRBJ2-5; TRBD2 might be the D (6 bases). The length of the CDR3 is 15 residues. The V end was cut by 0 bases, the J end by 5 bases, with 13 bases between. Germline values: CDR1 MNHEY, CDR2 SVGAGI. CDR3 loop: CASSYSWGEVETQYF. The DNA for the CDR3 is TGTGCCAGCAGTTACTCTTGGGGGGAGGTGGAGACCCAGTACTTC.

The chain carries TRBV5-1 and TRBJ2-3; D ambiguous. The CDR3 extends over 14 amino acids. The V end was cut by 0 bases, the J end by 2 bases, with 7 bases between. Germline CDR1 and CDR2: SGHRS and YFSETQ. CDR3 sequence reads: CASSLELDTDTQYF. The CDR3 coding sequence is TGCGCCAGCAGCTTGGAATTAGACACAGATACGCAGTATTTT. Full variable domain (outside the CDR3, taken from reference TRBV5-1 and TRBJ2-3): KAGVTQTPRYLIKTRGQQVTLSCSPISGHRSVSWYQQTPGQGLQFLFEYFSETQRNKGNFPGRFSGRQFSNSRSEMNVSTLELGDSALYLCASSLELDTDTQYFGPGTRLTVL.

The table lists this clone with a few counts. Here the CDR3 DNA reads TGCGCCAGCATCCCCCTGGGTGAGCAGTTCTTC. Protein: CASIPLGEQFF. The rearrangement uses TRBV23-1 and TRBJ2-1, with D hard to call. TRBV23-1 is classed as an ORF, of uncertain function. CDR3 size: 11 residues. Trimming took 7 bases from V and 9 from J, leaving 10 bases between them.

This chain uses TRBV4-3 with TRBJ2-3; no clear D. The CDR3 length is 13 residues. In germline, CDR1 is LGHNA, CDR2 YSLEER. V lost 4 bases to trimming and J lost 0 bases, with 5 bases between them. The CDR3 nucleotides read TGCGCCAGCAGCCCCAAAAGCACAGATACGCAGTATTTT. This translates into CASSPKSTDTQYF.

CDR3 DNA sequence: TGTGCCAGCAGCCTCCCCCCTCGGAACACTGAAGCTTTCTTT. Residues: CASSLPPRNTEAFF. J is TRBJ1-1 and V is TRBV7-6; D remains unclear. Germline values: CDR1 SGHVS, CDR2 FNYEAQ. CDR3 length: 14 residues. Trimming shortened V by 5 bases and J by 1 base, and 11 bases separated the two germline ends.

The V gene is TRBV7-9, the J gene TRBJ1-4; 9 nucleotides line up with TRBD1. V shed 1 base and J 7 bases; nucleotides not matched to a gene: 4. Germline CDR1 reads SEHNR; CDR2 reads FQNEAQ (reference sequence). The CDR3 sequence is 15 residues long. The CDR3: CASSLDGTGFEKLFF. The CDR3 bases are TGTGCCAGCAGCTTAGACGGGACAGGGTTTGAAAAACTGTTTTTT.

DNA for the CDR3: TGTGCCAGCAGCTTATCGGCAGGACCGAATCAGCCCCAGCATTTT. It translates to CASSLSAGPNQPQHF. This sequence joins TRBV7-9 and TRBJ1-5; D not certain. CDR1 is SEHNR and CDR2 is FQNEAQ in the germline V gene (reference sequence). This CDR3 is 15 amino acids long. Trimming pared 2 bases from V and 4 bases from J, leaving 12 bases between.

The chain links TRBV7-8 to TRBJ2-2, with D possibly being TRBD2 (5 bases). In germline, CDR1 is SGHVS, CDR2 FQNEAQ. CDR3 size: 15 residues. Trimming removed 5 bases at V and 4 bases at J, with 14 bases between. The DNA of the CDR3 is TGTGCCAGCAGCCCCGTCCGAGGAGGCACCGGGGAGCTGTTTTTT. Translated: CASSPVRGGTGELFF.

The CDR3 nucleotides are TGTGCCAGCAAACTGGATCCTGGGGCCAACGTCCTGACTTTC. This encodes CASKLDPGANVLTF. V gene TRBV7-6 combines with J gene TRBJ2-6, with D hard to call. Germline CDR1 SGHVS, CDR2 FNYEAQ. The V end was cut by 7 bases, the J end by 2 bases, with 9 bases between. CDR3 length: 14 residues.

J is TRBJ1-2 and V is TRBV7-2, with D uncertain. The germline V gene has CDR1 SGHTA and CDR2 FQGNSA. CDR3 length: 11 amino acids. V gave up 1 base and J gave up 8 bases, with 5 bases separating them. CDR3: CASSLVSGYTF. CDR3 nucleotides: TGTGCCAGCAGCTTAGTCTCCGGCTACACCTTC.

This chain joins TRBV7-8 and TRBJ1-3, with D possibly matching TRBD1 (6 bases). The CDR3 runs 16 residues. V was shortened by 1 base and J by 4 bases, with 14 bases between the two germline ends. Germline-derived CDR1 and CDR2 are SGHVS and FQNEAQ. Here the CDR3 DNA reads TGTGCCAGCAGCTTAGGTTCCCCAGGGGCCGGAAACACCATATATTTT. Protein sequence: CASSLGSPGAGNTIYF.

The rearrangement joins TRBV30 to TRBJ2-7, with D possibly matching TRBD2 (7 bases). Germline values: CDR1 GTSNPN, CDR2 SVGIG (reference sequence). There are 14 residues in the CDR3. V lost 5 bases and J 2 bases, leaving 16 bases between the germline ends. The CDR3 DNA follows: TGTGCCTGGCACCCGGGGGGCGCAGCCTACGAGCAGTACTTC. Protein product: CAWHPGGAAYEQYF.